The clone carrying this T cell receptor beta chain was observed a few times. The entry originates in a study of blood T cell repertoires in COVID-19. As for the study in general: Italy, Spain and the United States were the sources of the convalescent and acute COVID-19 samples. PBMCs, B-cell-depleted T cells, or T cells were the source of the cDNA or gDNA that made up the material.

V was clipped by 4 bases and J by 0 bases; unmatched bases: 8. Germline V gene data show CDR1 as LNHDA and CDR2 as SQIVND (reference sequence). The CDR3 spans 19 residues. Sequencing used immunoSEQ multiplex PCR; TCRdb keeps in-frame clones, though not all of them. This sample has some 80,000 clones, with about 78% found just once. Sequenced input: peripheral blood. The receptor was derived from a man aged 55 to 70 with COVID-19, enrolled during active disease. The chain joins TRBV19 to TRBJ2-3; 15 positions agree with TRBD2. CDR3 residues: CASSTQGLAGGPSTDTQYF. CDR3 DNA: TGTGCCAGTAGTACCCAAGGACTAGCGGGAGGGCCTAGCACAGATACGCAGTATTTT.